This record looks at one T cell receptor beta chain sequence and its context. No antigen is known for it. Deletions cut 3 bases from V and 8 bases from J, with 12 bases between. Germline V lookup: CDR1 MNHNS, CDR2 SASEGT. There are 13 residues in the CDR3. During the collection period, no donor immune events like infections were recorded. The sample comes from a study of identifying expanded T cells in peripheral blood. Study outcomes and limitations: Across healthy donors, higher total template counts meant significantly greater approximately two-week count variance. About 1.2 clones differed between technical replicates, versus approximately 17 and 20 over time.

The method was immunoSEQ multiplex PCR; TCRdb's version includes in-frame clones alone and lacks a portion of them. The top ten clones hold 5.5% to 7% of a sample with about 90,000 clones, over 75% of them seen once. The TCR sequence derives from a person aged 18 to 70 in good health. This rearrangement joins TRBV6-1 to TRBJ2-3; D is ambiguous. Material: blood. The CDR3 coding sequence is TGTGCCAGCAGTGACCCGTTTCCTAGTACGCAGTATTTT. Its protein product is CASSDPFPSTQYF.